This TCR beta chain was identified in a study of shared clonotypes between healthy human individuals. The CDR3 is made up of 14 amino acids. The germline V gene encodes CDR1 WNHNN and CDR2 SYGVQD (reference sequence). J gave up 4 bases and V 6 bases, and 8 bases lay outside the gene matches. Points on this clone: The antigen is unknown.

Naive CD8 populations comprised CD45RO-negative cells positively selected for CCR7, excluding terminally differentiated effector memory CD45RA+ cells. TCRdb's copy holds only in-frame clones and misses some; the assay was immunoSEQ multiplex PCR. Among about 750,000 clones listed, nearly 95% were seen once. Study results and caveats: Sampling covered nothing but blood. Tissue TCR repertoires likely differ from those found in blood. Generation probabilities were higher for clonotypes shared across all four sorted-subset donors than for unshared ones. Naive subsets tended to show greater estimated richness than memory subsets. A handful of donors shared around 5.1% of their naive CD4 clonotypes.

The origin of this receptor is a man aged 30-40 years in good health. The V and J genes are TRBV10-1 and TRBJ2-7; 8 positions match TRBD1. The specimen sequenced was naive CD8+ T cells sorted from blood. As DNA, the CDR3 is TGCGCCAGCAGCGCCGGGACAGGAGCTTACGAGCAGTACTTC. Encoded protein: CASSAGTGAYEQYF.